The clone carrying this T cell receptor (beta chain) was seen a few times. The data stem from a study of T-cell reconstitution after alpha-beta-depleted transplantation in children. The library targeted TCRbeta and was prepared with unique molecular identifiers. TCRdb re-called the PCR reads through MiXCR, storing one row per CDR3 protein. The table lists 490,000 or so distinct CDR3 sequences, about 12% of them singletons. Germline V gives CDR1 SGDLS, CDR2 YYNGEE. This CDR3 has 13 residues. V was clipped by 2 bases and J by 5 bases, with 11 bases between them. The sequence was collected from a human donor who donated a stem cell graft to a child with combined immunodeficiency. The material sequenced was PBMCs from the stem cell graft donor, taken from the stem cell graft. The chain links TRBV9 to TRBJ2-7; D call uncertain. CDR3 in DNA: TGTGCCAGCAGCGTCCTAGTGGCCGACGAGCAGTACTTC. This encodes CASSVLVADEQYF. Looking up the rest from reference TRBV9 and TRBJ2-7 gives the full variable domain: DSGVTQTPKHLITATGQRVTLRCSPRSGDLSVYWYQQSLDQGLQFLIQYYNGEERAKGNILERFSAQQFPDLHSELNLSSLELGDSALYFCASSVLVADEQYFGPGTRLTVT.